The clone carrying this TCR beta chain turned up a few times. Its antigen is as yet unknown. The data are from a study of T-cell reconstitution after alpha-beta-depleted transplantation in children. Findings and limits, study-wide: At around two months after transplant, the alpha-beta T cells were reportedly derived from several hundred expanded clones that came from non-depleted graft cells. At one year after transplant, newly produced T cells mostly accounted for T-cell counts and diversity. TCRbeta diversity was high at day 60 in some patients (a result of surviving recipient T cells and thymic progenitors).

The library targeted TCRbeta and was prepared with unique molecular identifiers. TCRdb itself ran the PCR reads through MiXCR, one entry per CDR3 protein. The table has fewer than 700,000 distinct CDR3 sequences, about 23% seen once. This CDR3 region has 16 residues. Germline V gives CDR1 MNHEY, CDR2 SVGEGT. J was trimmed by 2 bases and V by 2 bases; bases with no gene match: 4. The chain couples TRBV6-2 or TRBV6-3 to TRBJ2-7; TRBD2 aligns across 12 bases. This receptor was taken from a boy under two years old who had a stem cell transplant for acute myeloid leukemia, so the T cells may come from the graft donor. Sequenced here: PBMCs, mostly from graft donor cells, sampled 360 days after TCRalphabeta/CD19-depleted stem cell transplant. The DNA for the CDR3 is TGTGCCAGCAGTTACCCAAGGACTAGCGGGGCCTACGAGCAGTACTTC. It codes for CASSYPRTSGAYEQYF.